Listed below are T cell receptor beta chains from one sample, sequenced in a study of metastatic and nonmetastatic thyroid tumors. TCRdb recomputed clones from the PCR reads via MiXCR. The sample lists 30,000 or so clones, about 19% seen once, with 8% in the top ten. Sequencing used blood. Receptors originate from a female donor with papillary thyroid cancer or a benign thyroid nodule (not recorded which). Some clones in this sample may be carry-over from other donors' samples. Both conserved end residues are part of each CDR3. Fields, in order: J gene, clone size, D gene, V gene, CDR3 DNA, CDR3 protein. The D gene is left open where the match is weak. Clone size is stated in some rows and not others, as once, few, many or a class when expanded.

J gene: TRBJ2-1
clone size: many
D gene: -
V gene: TRBV7-9
CDR3 DNA: TGTGCCAGCAGCTTAATGAACAATGAGCAGTTCTTC
CDR3 protein: CASSLMNNEQFF

J gene: TRBJ1-2
clone size: -
D gene: -
V gene: TRBV6-1
CDR3 DNA: TGCGCCAGCAGTGAACGCAGAAACTATGGCTACACCTTC
CDR3 protein: CASSERRNYGYTF

J gene: TRBJ1-2
clone size: many
D gene: -
V gene: TRBV28
CDR3 DNA: TGTGCCAGCAGTTTTCAGGGTCGCAACTATGGCTACACCTTC
CDR3 protein: CASSFQGRNYGYTF

J gene: TRBJ2-7
clone size: few
D gene: -
V gene: TRBV6-1
CDR3 DNA: TGTGCCAGCAGTGAAGCAGGGACTTTGCCCTACGAGCAGTACTTC
CDR3 protein: CASSEAGTLPYEQYF

J gene: TRBJ2-3
clone size: -
D gene: TRBD2
V gene: TRBV11-2
CDR3 DNA: TGTGCCAGCAGATCAGACGGGACTAGCAAGTATTTT
CDR3 protein: CASRSDGTSKYF

J gene: TRBJ2-3
clone size: few
D gene: TRBD1
V gene: TRBV20-1
CDR3 DNA: TGCAGTGCCTCCTCGGGACAGGGGTGGGCAGATACGCAGTATTTT
CDR3 protein: CSASSGQGWADTQYF

J gene: TRBJ2-7
clone size: many
D gene: TRBD2
V gene: TRBV6-5
CDR3 DNA: TGTGCCAGCAGTTACACCCTGACAGCGGGAACCTACGAGCAGTACTTC
CDR3 protein: CASSYTLTAGTYEQYF

J gene: TRBJ2-1
clone size: medium-sized
D gene: -
V gene: TRBV20-1
CDR3 DNA: TGCAGTGCTAGTTCCCATGGGGGGGCGAGCTCCTACAATGAGCAGTTCTTC
CDR3 protein: CSASSHGGASSYNEQFF

J gene: TRBJ2-7
clone size: many
D gene: -
V gene: TRBV3-1
CDR3 DNA: TGTGCCAGCAGCCCTCGGGCAAGCTCCTACGAGCAGTACTTC
CDR3 protein: CASSPRASSYEQYF

J gene: TRBJ2-1
clone size: many
D gene: -
V gene: TRBV11-1
CDR3 DNA: TGTGCCAGCAGCTGGGGTTTCCTAAATGAGCAGTTCTTC
CDR3 protein: CASSWGFLNEQFF

J gene: TRBJ2-7
clone size: few
D gene: TRBD1
V gene: TRBV6-1
CDR3 DNA: TGTGCCAGTAAGACAGGGGGCTACGAGCAGTACTTC
CDR3 protein: CASKTGGYEQYF

J gene: TRBJ1-2
clone size: many
D gene: -
V gene: TRBV12-3/TRBV12-4
CDR3 DNA: TGTGCCAGCAGTTTATTTGCTGGTGGGGGGCTCTATGGCTACACCTTC
CDR3 protein: CASSLFAGGGLYGYTF

J gene: TRBJ2-2
clone size: many
D gene: TRBD1
V gene: TRBV6-4
CDR3 DNA: TGTGCCTCGAAAACAGGGGAAGAGGCCGGGGAGCTGTTTTTT
CDR3 protein: CASKTGEEAGELFF

J gene: TRBJ2-3
clone size: many
D gene: -
V gene: TRBV4-1
CDR3 DNA: TGCGCCAGCAGCCAAGCGGGGGGGCAGGGGGACAGGGATACGCAGTATTTT
CDR3 protein: CASSQAGGQGDRDTQYF

J gene: TRBJ1-3
clone size: medium-sized
D gene: TRBD1
V gene: TRBV6-9
CDR3 DNA: TGTGCCATCCTAAGAGGTGCCCAAAGGGGGCCCTCTGGAAACACCATATATTTT
CDR3 protein: CAILRGAQRGPSGNTIYF

J gene: TRBJ2-7
clone size: many
D gene: -
V gene: TRBV28
CDR3 DNA: TGTGCCAGCAGTTTGGGTTCGGCGAGCTCCTACGAGCAGTACTTC
CDR3 protein: CASSLGSASSYEQYF

J gene: TRBJ2-7
clone size: medium-sized
D gene: TRBD2
V gene: TRBV4-1
CDR3 DNA: TGCGCCAGCAGCCCCCCTGGAGCGGGGAGCTACGAGCAGTACTTC
CDR3 protein: CASSPPGAGSYEQYF

J gene: TRBJ2-2
clone size: many
D gene: -
V gene: TRBV19
CDR3 DNA: TGTGCCAGTAGTATTCTCGAAACCACCGGGGAGCTGTTTTTT
CDR3 protein: CASSILETTGELFF

J gene: TRBJ1-2
clone size: -
D gene: TRBD1
V gene: TRBV20-1
CDR3 DNA: TGCAGTGCTACCCCCTTGGAGACAGGGCTCTATGGCTACACCTTC
CDR3 protein: CSATPLETGLYGYTF

J gene: TRBJ1-1
clone size: -
D gene: -
V gene: TRBV6-2/TRBV6-3
CDR3 DNA: TGTGCCAGCAGTCTACAGGGCACCGCTGAAGCTTTCTTT
CDR3 protein: CASSLQGTAEAFF

J gene: TRBJ2-6
clone size: many
D gene: -
V gene: TRBV6-1
CDR3 DNA: TGTGCCAGCGGGGGACGTACCTCTGGGGCCAACGTCCTGACTTTC
CDR3 protein: CASGGRTSGANVLTF

J gene: TRBJ1-6
clone size: few
D gene: -
V gene: TRBV4-1
CDR3 DNA: TGCGCCAGCAGCCAAGGGGGGGCGGGTGTTTCACCCCTCCACTTT
CDR3 protein: CASSQGGAGVSPLHF

J gene: TRBJ2-1
clone size: many
D gene: TRBD2
V gene: TRBV11-1
CDR3 DNA: TGTGCCAGCAGATCTAGCGGCCTTTCCTACAATGAGCAGTTCTTC
CDR3 protein: CASRSSGLSYNEQFF

J gene: TRBJ2-2
clone size: -
D gene: -
V gene: TRBV25-1
CDR3 DNA: TGTGCCAGCAGTGAAGTGGGCCTCACCCCGAACACCGGGGAGCTGTTTTTT
CDR3 protein: CASSEVGLTPNTGELFF

J gene: TRBJ1-1
clone size: many
D gene: TRBD1
V gene: TRBV10-3
CDR3 DNA: TGTGCCACCGCGAGGACAGGCGACATGAACACTGAAGCTTTCTTT
CDR3 protein: CATARTGDMNTEAFF

J gene: TRBJ2-3
clone size: -
D gene: -
V gene: TRBV7-9
CDR3 DNA: TGTGCCAGCAGCTTAGGAGAAAGGGGAGATACGCAGTATTTT
CDR3 protein: CASSLGERGDTQYF

J gene: TRBJ2-7
clone size: -
D gene: -
V gene: TRBV11-2
CDR3 DNA: TGTGCCAGCAGCGCCCAGGGGTACGAGCAGTACTTC
CDR3 protein: CASSAQGYEQYF

J gene: TRBJ2-5
clone size: few
D gene: TRBD1
V gene: TRBV2
CDR3 DNA: TGTGCCAGCGGACAGGGCAAACAAGAGACCCAGTACTTC
CDR3 protein: CASGQGKQETQYF

J gene: TRBJ2-5
clone size: many
D gene: TRBD1
V gene: TRBV5-5
CDR3 DNA: TGTGCCAGCAGCTCGTGGCAGGGGGCGCGGGAGACCCAGTACTTC
CDR3 protein: CASSSWQGARETQYF

J gene: TRBJ2-5
clone size: many
D gene: TRBD1
V gene: TRBV20-1
CDR3 DNA: TGCAGTGCACTCGGGACAGGGGGTACGGAGACCCAGTACTTC
CDR3 protein: CSALGTGGTETQYF

J gene: TRBJ2-3
clone size: many
D gene: -
V gene: TRBV7-3
CDR3 DNA: TGTGCCAGCAGTCAGGCCGGGGATACGCAGTATTTT
CDR3 protein: CASSQAGDTQYF

J gene: TRBJ2-5
clone size: many
D gene: -
V gene: TRBV3-1
CDR3 DNA: TGTGCCAGCAGCCAGGACGCGTACAGGCAACAAGAGACCCAGTACTTC
CDR3 protein: CASSQDAYRQQETQYF

J gene: TRBJ2-7
clone size: medium-sized
D gene: TRBD2
V gene: TRBV11-3
CDR3 DNA: TGTGCCAGCAGCCTGGGCGGACTAGCGGGGTTCCGGGGCGACGAGCAGTACTTC
CDR3 protein: CASSLGGLAGFRGDEQYF

J gene: TRBJ2-6
clone size: many
D gene: TRBD1
V gene: TRBV6-7
CDR3 DNA: TGTGCCAGCAGTTACACATCCGGGACAGGCCTTGCACGTCTAGGGGCCAACGTCCTGACTTTC
CDR3 protein: CASSYTSGTGLARLGANVLTF

J gene: TRBJ2-2
clone size: many
D gene: -
V gene: TRBV5-4
CDR3 DNA: TGTGCCAGCAGCTTGACGGGCGGGGAGCTGTTTTTT
CDR3 protein: CASSLTGGELFF

J gene: TRBJ2-7
clone size: medium-sized
D gene: TRBD2
V gene: TRBV4-1
CDR3 DNA: TGCGCCAGCAGCCGAGAGGGACTAGCGAGTTCCTACGAGCAGTACTTC
CDR3 protein: CASSREGLASSYEQYF

J gene: TRBJ2-7
clone size: few
D gene: -
V gene: TRBV6-1
CDR3 DNA: TGTGCCAGCAATGAAGAAGCAACAGGGCTCCTAAGCGAGCAGTACTTC
CDR3 protein: CASNEEATGLLSEQYF

J gene: TRBJ2-7
clone size: few
D gene: TRBD1
V gene: TRBV27
CDR3 DNA: TGTGCCAGCAGTTCCCTAGGGGGACAGGGTTTATTTGGCGGCTACGAGCAGTACTTC
CDR3 protein: CASSSLGGQGLFGGYEQYF

J gene: TRBJ1-2
clone size: -
D gene: -
V gene: TRBV6-2/TRBV6-3
CDR3 DNA: TGTGCCAGCAGCTCGACCTACTATGGAAACTCCTTC
CDR3 protein: CASSSTYYGNSF

J gene: TRBJ2-7
clone size: many
D gene: -
V gene: TRBV19
CDR3 DNA: TGTGCCAGTAGTATAGTTCCACGAAGGGGTCGGTCCTACGAGCAGTACTTC
CDR3 protein: CASSIVPRRGRSYEQYF

J gene: TRBJ2-1
clone size: -
D gene: TRBD2
V gene: TRBV20-1
CDR3 DNA: TGCAGTGCTAATGTGGGACTATGGGGGCAGTTCTTC
CDR3 protein: CSANVGLWGQFF

J gene: TRBJ1-2
clone size: many
D gene: TRBD1
V gene: TRBV5-6
CDR3 DNA: TGTGCCAGCAGCGCCCAAAACCAGGGGGCGCATGGCTACACCTTC
CDR3 protein: CASSAQNQGAHGYTF